These T cell receptor beta chains were read from a single sample in a study of blood T cell repertoires in COVID-19. Using immunoSEQ multiplex PCR, the repertoire was profiled, and TCRdb retains in-frame clones only, with some absent. The sample includes hundreds of thousands of clones, about nine tenths of them seen just once. The source material was peripheral blood. Receptors were obtained from a woman aged 30 to 39 with active or convalescent COVID-19. Both conserved end residues are part of each CDR3. The order of the fields is D gene, J gene, clone size, V gene, CDR3 protein, CDR3 DNA. The D gene is left open where the match is weak. Expanded clones are given a class, and other clones once, few, many or no size at all.

D gene: TRBD2
J gene: TRBJ2-7
clone size: .
V gene: TRBV27
CDR3 protein: CASSFKGLAGGGSYEQYF
CDR3 DNA: TGTGCCAGCAGTTTCAAGGGACTAGCGGGAGGGGGGTCCTACGAGCAGTACTTC

D gene: .
J gene: TRBJ2-5
clone size: .
V gene: TRBV30
CDR3 protein: CASKPPERETQYF
CDR3 DNA: TGTGCCTCCAAGCCCCCCGAGAGAGAGACCCAGTACTTC

D gene: .
J gene: TRBJ2-2
clone size: .
V gene: TRBV3-1/TRBV3-2
CDR3 protein: CASSQYLLSNTGELFF
CDR3 DNA: TGTGCCAGCAGCCAATATCTACTATCGAACACCGGGGAGCTGTTTTTT

D gene: .
J gene: TRBJ1-5
clone size: once
V gene: TRBV19
CDR3 protein: CASSIGAGISNQPQHF
CDR3 DNA: TGTGCCAGTAGTATAGGAGCAGGGATCAGCAATCAGCCCCAGCATTTT

D gene: .
J gene: TRBJ1-1
clone size: .
V gene: TRBV6-5
CDR3 protein: CASSYSGGTGGTEAFF
CDR3 DNA: TGTGCCAGCAGTTACTCTGGGGGGACGGGGGGCACTGAAGCTTTCTTT

D gene: TRBD2
J gene: TRBJ2-1
clone size: .
V gene: TRBV4-1
CDR3 protein: CASSLYDGTSYNEQFF
CDR3 DNA: TGCGCCAGCAGCCTTTACGACGGGACTAGCTACAATGAGCAGTTCTTC

D gene: .
J gene: TRBJ1-4
clone size: .
V gene: TRBV28
CDR3 protein: CASSSPPLQGGSEKLFF
CDR3 DNA: TGTGCCAGCAGTTCCCCCCCCTTACAGGGTGGAAGTGAAAAACTGTTTTTT

D gene: .
J gene: TRBJ1-2
clone size: .
V gene: TRBV7-2
CDR3 protein: CASSLDGGADYTF
CDR3 DNA: TGTGCCAGCAGCTTAGATGGGGGGGCGGACTACACCTTC

D gene: TRBD1
J gene: TRBJ1-5
clone size: .
V gene: TRBV4-2
CDR3 protein: CASSLLPGQGVGGHSNQPQHF
CDR3 DNA: TGTGCCAGCAGCCTCCTGCCGGGACAGGGGGTCGGGGGGCATAGCAATCAGCCCCAGCATTTT

D gene: .
J gene: TRBJ2-1
clone size: .
V gene: TRBV19
CDR3 protein: CASSRLDNEQFF
CDR3 DNA: TGTGCCAGTAGTAGACTTGACAATGAGCAGTTCTTC

D gene: .
J gene: TRBJ2-1
clone size: once
V gene: TRBV12-3/TRBV12-4
CDR3 protein: CASSAGRPNEQFF
CDR3 DNA: TGTGCCAGCAGTGCGGGGAGGCCGAATGAGCAGTTCTTC

D gene: .
J gene: TRBJ2-2
clone size: .
V gene: TRBV3-1/TRBV3-2
CDR3 protein: CASSQGIWLVRPGELFF
CDR3 DNA: TGTGCCAGCAGCCAAGGTATTTGGCTAGTTCGACCCGGGGAGCTGTTTTTT

D gene: .
J gene: TRBJ2-1
clone size: .
V gene: TRBV5-4
CDR3 protein: CASSLRGGGTMYNEQFF
CDR3 DNA: TGTGCCAGCAGCTTGAGGGGGGGCGGCACTATGTACAATGAGCAGTTCTTC

D gene: .
J gene: TRBJ2-7
clone size: .
V gene: TRBV6-5
CDR3 protein: CASSSAISYEQYF
CDR3 DNA: TGTGCCAGCAGTTCCGCTATCTCCTACGAGCAGTACTTC

D gene: TRBD2
J gene: TRBJ2-7
clone size: .
V gene: TRBV20-1
CDR3 protein: CSASFETSGGSYEQYF
CDR3 DNA: TGCAGTGCTAGTTTTGAGACTAGCGGGGGGTCATACGAGCAGTACTTC

D gene: .
J gene: TRBJ2-1
clone size: .
V gene: TRBV4-1
CDR3 protein: CASSQGPYSYNEQFF
CDR3 DNA: TGCGCCAGCAGTCAGGGGCCATACTCCTACAATGAGCAGTTCTTC

D gene: .
J gene: TRBJ1-1
clone size: .
V gene: TRBV30
CDR3 protein: CAWSPGPLNTEAFF
CDR3 DNA: TGTGCCTGGTCACCTGGGCCACTGAACACTGAAGCTTTCTTT

D gene: .
J gene: TRBJ2-5
clone size: .
V gene: TRBV18
CDR3 protein: CASSPTPIQETQYF
CDR3 DNA: TGTGCCAGCTCACCTACACCGATCCAAGAGACCCAGTACTTC

D gene: TRBD1
J gene: TRBJ2-3
clone size: .
V gene: TRBV6-1
CDR3 protein: CASSEAGGQGKVYF
CDR3 DNA: TGTGCCAGCAGTGAAGCGGGGGGACAGGGGAAAGTTTATTTT

D gene: TRBD2
J gene: TRBJ2-7
clone size: .
V gene: TRBV7-8
CDR3 protein: CASRSSGPYEQYF
CDR3 DNA: TGTGCCAGCAGATCTAGCGGACCCTACGAGCAGTACTTC

D gene: .
J gene: TRBJ1-1
clone size: .
V gene: TRBV5-6
CDR3 protein: CASSLATDTEAFF
CDR3 DNA: TGTGCCAGCAGCTTGGCCACAGACACTGAAGCTTTCTTT

D gene: .
J gene: TRBJ2-7
clone size: .
V gene: TRBV5-6
CDR3 protein: CASSKGHTPGEQYF
CDR3 DNA: TGTGCCAGCAGCAAGGGACATACTCCAGGGGAGCAGTACTTC

D gene: .
J gene: TRBJ2-3
clone size: .
V gene: TRBV5-8
CDR3 protein: CASSFIVRADATDTQYF
CDR3 DNA: TGTGCCAGCAGCTTCATAGTCCGAGCGGATGCCACAGATACGCAGTATTTT

D gene: .
J gene: TRBJ1-1
clone size: .
V gene: TRBV13
CDR3 protein: CASSLGLGSTEAFF
CDR3 DNA: TGTGCCAGCAGCTTAGGGCTGGGGAGCACTGAAGCTTTCTTT

D gene: TRBD2
J gene: TRBJ2-1
clone size: .
V gene: TRBV5-1
CDR3 protein: CASSLVLGLAGGTGYNEQFF
CDR3 DNA: TGCGCCAGCAGCTTGGTTTTGGGACTAGCGGGAGGTACGGGTTACAATGAGCAGTTCTTC

D gene: .
J gene: TRBJ1-4
clone size: .
V gene: TRBV6-5
CDR3 protein: CASSYRGQLTNEKLFF
CDR3 DNA: TGTGCCAGCAGTTACCGTGGACAATTAACTAATGAAAAACTGTTTTTT

D gene: TRBD2
J gene: TRBJ2-1
clone size: .
V gene: TRBV7-7
CDR3 protein: CASSPGLAIYNEQFF
CDR3 DNA: TGTGCCAGCAGCCCGGGACTAGCGATCTACAATGAGCAGTTCTTC

D gene: .
J gene: TRBJ1-1
clone size: .
V gene: TRBV29-1
CDR3 protein: CSVEDPGKMNTEAFF
CDR3 DNA: TGCAGCGTTGAAGATCCGGGTAAAATGAACACTGAAGCTTTCTTT

D gene: TRBD1
J gene: TRBJ1-1
clone size: .
V gene: TRBV6-5
CDR3 protein: CASSPGQGDTEAFF
CDR3 DNA: TGTGCCAGCAGTCCAGGACAGGGTGACACTGAAGCTTTCTTT

D gene: TRBD2
J gene: TRBJ2-2
clone size: .
V gene: TRBV5-1
CDR3 protein: CASSFTSGRVAGELFF
CDR3 DNA: TGCGCCAGCAGCTTCACTAGCGGGAGGGTGGCCGGGGAGCTGTTTTTT

D gene: .
J gene: TRBJ2-7
clone size: .
V gene: TRBV19
CDR3 protein: CASSNSRYEQYF
CDR3 DNA: TGTGCCAGTAGTAATAGCCGCTACGAGCAGTACTTC

D gene: TRBD2
J gene: TRBJ2-1
clone size: few
V gene: TRBV18
CDR3 protein: CASSSKGSGSSYNEQFF
CDR3 DNA: TGTGCCAGCTCGTCAAAGGGCAGCGGGAGTTCCTACAATGAGCAGTTCTTC

D gene: TRBD2
J gene: TRBJ2-2
clone size: .
V gene: TRBV5-1
CDR3 protein: CASSIAGGPSTGELFF
CDR3 DNA: TGCGCCAGCAGCATAGCGGGGGGGCCTAGCACCGGGGAGCTGTTTTTT

D gene: TRBD2
J gene: TRBJ2-1
clone size: once
V gene: TRBV30
CDR3 protein: CARGGSGSSYNEQFF
CDR3 DNA: TGTGCCCGGGGTGGGAGCGGGAGCTCCTACAATGAGCAGTTCTTC

D gene: .
J gene: TRBJ2-1
clone size: .
V gene: TRBV18
CDR3 protein: CASSPPTNGGYNEQFF
CDR3 DNA: TGTGCCAGCTCACCACCCACGAACGGGGGTTACAATGAGCAGTTCTTC

D gene: TRBD2
J gene: TRBJ2-7
clone size: once
V gene: TRBV4-1
CDR3 protein: CASSQALAGAPYEQYF
CDR3 DNA: TGCGCCAGCAGCCAAGCCCTAGCGGGGGCTCCCTACGAGCAGTACTTC

D gene: TRBD1
J gene: TRBJ2-7
clone size: .
V gene: TRBV2
CDR3 protein: CASRQTGSSYEQYF
CDR3 DNA: TGTGCCAGCAGACAGACAGGGAGCTCCTACGAGCAGTACTTC

D gene: TRBD1
J gene: TRBJ2-7
clone size: .
V gene: TRBV5-1
CDR3 protein: CASSSGTGHYEQYF
CDR3 DNA: TGCGCCAGCAGCTCCGGGACAGGGCACTACGAGCAGTACTTC

D gene: .
J gene: TRBJ1-2
clone size: .
V gene: TRBV2
CDR3 protein: CASSEASGNYGYTF
CDR3 DNA: TGTGCCAGCAGTGAAGCTAGCGGTAACTATGGCTACACCTTC

D gene: TRBD2
J gene: TRBJ2-1
clone size: .
V gene: TRBV30
CDR3 protein: CAWSVLAGHNEQFF
CDR3 DNA: TGTGCCTGGAGTGTATTAGCGGGGCACAATGAGCAGTTCTTC

D gene: TRBD1
J gene: TRBJ1-2
clone size: once
V gene: TRBV11-2
CDR3 protein: CASSRNRGDGYTF
CDR3 DNA: TGTGCCAGCAGCCGCAACAGGGGGGATGGCTACACCTTC

D gene: TRBD2
J gene: TRBJ2-5
clone size: .
V gene: TRBV27
CDR3 protein: CASSLRTSEQETQYF
CDR3 DNA: TGTGCCAGCAGTTTGCGGACTAGCGAACAAGAGACCCAGTACTTC

D gene: .
J gene: TRBJ2-1
clone size: .
V gene: TRBV6-1
CDR3 protein: CASSETGGYLNEQFF
CDR3 DNA: TGTGCCAGCAGTGAAACCGGGGGATATCTAAATGAGCAGTTCTTC

D gene: .
J gene: TRBJ1-1
clone size: .
V gene: TRBV18
CDR3 protein: CASSPPNTGNTEAFF
CDR3 DNA: TGTGCCAGCTCACCACCGAACACGGGGAACACTGAAGCTTTCTTT

D gene: .
J gene: TRBJ2-7
clone size: .
V gene: TRBV4-1
CDR3 protein: CASTPMGLSDEQYF
CDR3 DNA: TGCGCCAGCACCCCTATGGGCTTGAGTGACGAGCAGTACTTC

D gene: .
J gene: TRBJ1-3
clone size: .
V gene: TRBV5-1
CDR3 protein: CASSLDSSGNTIYF
CDR3 DNA: TGCGCCAGCAGCCTGGACAGCTCTGGAAACACCATATATTTT

D gene: TRBD1
J gene: TRBJ1-6
clone size: .
V gene: TRBV6-2/TRBV6-3
CDR3 protein: CASSYSMRTGDLPLHF
CDR3 DNA: TGTGCCAGCAGTTACTCGATGAGGACAGGGGATTTACCCCTCCACTTT

D gene: .
J gene: TRBJ2-1
clone size: .
V gene: TRBV6-5
CDR3 protein: CASSPGLATYNEQFF
CDR3 DNA: TGTGCCAGCAGCCCGGGGCTAGCGACCTACAATGAGCAGTTCTTC

D gene: .
J gene: TRBJ1-4
clone size: .
V gene: TRBV19
CDR3 protein: CASSIGGRPNEKLFF
CDR3 DNA: TGTGCCAGTAGTATAGGAGGCAGACCTAATGAAAAACTGTTTTTT

D gene: .
J gene: TRBJ1-6
clone size: .
V gene: TRBV5-5
CDR3 protein: CASSLEGLDNSPLHF
CDR3 DNA: TGTGCCAGCAGCTTGGAGGGACTGGATAATTCACCCCTCCACTTT

D gene: .
J gene: TRBJ1-4
clone size: .
V gene: TRBV23-1
CDR3 protein: CASIREEKLFF
CDR3 DNA: TGCGCCAGCATCCGAGAAGAAAAACTGTTTTTT

D gene: .
J gene: TRBJ2-1
clone size: many
V gene: TRBV6-4
CDR3 protein: CASSAESSQDNEQFF
CDR3 DNA: TGTGCCAGCAGTGCCGAGAGCAGCCAGGACAATGAGCAGTTCTTC

D gene: .
J gene: TRBJ2-1
clone size: once
V gene: TRBV10-3
CDR3 protein: CASSVGGPNEQFF
CDR3 DNA: TGTGCCAGCTCAGTGGGGGGGCCTAATGAGCAGTTCTTC

D gene: TRBD1
J gene: TRBJ1-4
clone size: .
V gene: TRBV7-2
CDR3 protein: CASSFGTGNEKLFF
CDR3 DNA: TGTGCCAGCAGCTTCGGGACAGGGAATGAAAAACTGTTTTTT

D gene: .
J gene: TRBJ1-6
clone size: .
V gene: TRBV10-3
CDR3 protein: CAISDSREALANSPLHF
CDR3 DNA: TGTGCCATCAGTGACAGCAGGGAGGCGTTAGCGAATTCACCCCTCCACTTT

D gene: TRBD1
J gene: TRBJ2-1
clone size: .
V gene: TRBV6-5
CDR3 protein: CASSFNRDRGNEQFF
CDR3 DNA: TGTGCCAGCAGTTTCAACCGGGACAGGGGAAATGAGCAGTTCTTC

D gene: .
J gene: TRBJ1-5
clone size: .
V gene: TRBV19
CDR3 protein: CASSIYGGQFNQPQHF
CDR3 DNA: TGTGCCAGTAGTATATATGGTGGACAGTTCAATCAGCCCCAGCATTTT

D gene: .
J gene: TRBJ1-6
clone size: .
V gene: TRBV4-1
CDR3 protein: CASSQDNTARVGPLHF
CDR3 DNA: TGCGCCAGCAGCCAAGATAACACAGCGAGGGTCGGGCCCCTCCACTTT